This entry describes one TCR beta chain. Its antigen is unknown. Naive CD8 cells comprised CD45RO-negative, CCR7-positively selected cells, excluding terminally differentiated effector memory CD45RA+ cells. Donors comprised only Caucasian adults living in Nashville, Tennessee. This specimen comes from a study of shared clonotypes between healthy human individuals. Deep level was the assay's run setting. Clones were read by immunoSEQ multiplex PCR, and TCRdb kept only the in-frame ones, dropping some. This sample has hundreds of thousands of clones, with roughly 95% found just once. Study-level points and caveats: Shared across a handful of donors were approximately 5% of the naive CD4 clonotypes.

The sequenced sample consisted of naive CD8+ T cells sorted from blood. This clonotype was sampled from a woman under 40 in good health.

This CDR3 reads CAIRALTGGDNYGYTF. The CDR3 bases are TGTGCCATCAGGGCCCTGACAGGAGGCGATAACTATGGCTACACCTTC. The rearrangement links TRBV10-3 to TRBJ1-2; perhaps TRBD1 as D (6 bases). CDR3 length: 16 amino acids. The V and J ends lost 6 bases and 1 base respectively, with 18 bases between them. The germline CDR1 and CDR2 sequences are ENHRY and SYGVKD.